These T cell receptor beta chains were read from a single sample in a study of shared clonotypes between healthy human individuals. TCRdb's copy holds only in-frame clones and misses some; the assay was immunoSEQ multiplex PCR. The sample includes 100,000 to 130,000 clones, around 65% seen only once; the top ten take roughly 22%. The sample comprised memory CD8+ T cells sorted from blood. The receptor source for this set is a woman in her 30s in good health. The CDR3 runs from the conserved cysteine through the conserved F or W. Fields, in order: clone size, D gene, J gene, V gene, CDR3 DNA, CDR3 protein. The D gene is left open where the match is weak. The size of a clone is reported for some rows only, either as once, few or many, or as a class for expanded clones.

>.|.|TRBJ1-1|TRBV4-1
TGCGCCAGCAGCGGCCCTTTGAGAGGCACTGAAGCTTTCTTT
CASSGPLRGTEAFF
>few|.|TRBJ2-3|TRBV6-5
TGTGCCACCGCGACTGCCCCGGGCACAGATACGCAGTATTTT
CATATAPGTDTQYF
>.|.|TRBJ1-2|TRBV28
TGTGCCAGCAGTTTGACCTCGTGGAGACTCTATGGCTACACCTTC
CASSLTSWRLYGYTF
>.|TRBD1|TRBJ1-5|TRBV6-5
TGTGCCAGTCTTAATAGGGACAGGGGGCATCAGCCCCAGCATTTT
CASLNRDRGHQPQHF
>few|.|TRBJ2-1|TRBV28
TGTGCCAGCAGTTCCAACTACGTCGACCGACCAGATGAGCAGTTCTTC
CASSSNYVDRPDEQFF
>.|.|TRBJ2-3|TRBV5-6
TGTGCCAGCAGCTTTGTGGGGACAGATACGCAGTATTTT
CASSFVGTDTQYF
>.|.|TRBJ2-2|TRBV27
TGTGCCAGCAGTAAAAGGATAGGGGGAGACACCGGGGAGCTGTTTTTT
CASSKRIGGDTGELFF
>.|TRBD1|TRBJ2-7|TRBV11-3
TGTGCCAGCAGCTCCCGCCGGACAGGGGGGTACGAGCAGTACTTC
CASSSRRTGGYEQYF
>.|.|TRBJ2-7|TRBV5-1
TGCGCCAGCAGCGCGACCGGATCCTACGAGCAGTACTTC
CASSATGSYEQYF
>.|.|TRBJ1-1|TRBV29-1
TGCAGCGTGGTAGTGACGACTGAAGCTTTCTTT
CSVVVTTEAFF
>.|.|TRBJ2-7|TRBV6-1
TGTGCCAGCAGGATTTCCCCCGAGCAGTACTTC
CASRISPEQYF
>.|.|TRBJ2-7|TRBV13
TGTGCCAGCAGGGATGGCCAGTCGGAGCGAGGGCAGTACTTC
CASRDGQSERGQYF
>.|.|TRBJ2-4|TRBV5-6
TGTGCCAGCAGCCTATCGGTAGCCAAAAACATTCAGTACTTC
CASSLSVAKNIQYF
>.|TRBD1|TRBJ2-3|TRBV14
TGTGCCAGCAGCCCGACAGGGGTCTTGACAGATACGCAGTATTTT
CASSPTGVLTDTQYF
>.|.|TRBJ2-2|TRBV7-9
TGTGCCAGCAGCTTCGGGACACTAAACACCGGGGAGCTGTTTTTT
CASSFGTLNTGELFF
>.|TRBD1|TRBJ2-3|TRBV19
TGTGCCAGTAGTGGGACAGGGGGTCTCACAGATACGCAGTATTTT
CASSGTGGLTDTQYF
>.|.|TRBJ2-1|TRBV2
TGTGCCAGCAGTGACCACCCGGAGCAGTTCTTC
CASSDHPEQFF